The clone carrying this T cell receptor beta chain is medium-sized by share. Using a constant-region primer together with ProtoScript II reverse transcriptase, TCR beta cDNA was made from about 500 ng of total RNA. Amplification in three nested multiplex PCR rounds with slightly modified ARM-PCR gave rise to TCR beta libraries. PCR rounds one and two used TRBV1-TRBV30 forward primers with a C-beta reverse primer for around 11 cycles each. TCRdb fed the multiplex PCR reads into MiXCR, producing one record per CDR3 protein. The table lists fewer than 50,000 distinct CDR3 sequences, more than 60% of them singletons. The data were obtained in a study of tumor-infiltrating lymphocytes in primary liver carcinoma. Co-extracting RNA and DNA was done with 20-30 mg of unsorted bulk tissue as input. Patients in the cohort were treatment-naive and living with chronic HBV infection. Germline CDR1 MNHEY, CDR2 SVGEGT. Trimming stripped 2 bases from V and 5 bases from J, with 20 bases between. The CDR3 has 17 residues.

The specimen sequenced was tumor-adjacent normal liver tissue. The chain recombines TRBV6-2 or TRBV6-3 with TRBJ2-3, with D possibly being TRBD1 or TRBD2 (5 bases each). This receptor was taken from a woman in her twenties or thirties with primary liver carcinoma and hepatitis B virus infection. As DNA, the CDR3 is TGTGCCAGCAGTTACGAGGTGCGCGGACTTAGGGGAGATACGCAGTATTTT. Residues: CASSYEVRGLRGDTQYF.